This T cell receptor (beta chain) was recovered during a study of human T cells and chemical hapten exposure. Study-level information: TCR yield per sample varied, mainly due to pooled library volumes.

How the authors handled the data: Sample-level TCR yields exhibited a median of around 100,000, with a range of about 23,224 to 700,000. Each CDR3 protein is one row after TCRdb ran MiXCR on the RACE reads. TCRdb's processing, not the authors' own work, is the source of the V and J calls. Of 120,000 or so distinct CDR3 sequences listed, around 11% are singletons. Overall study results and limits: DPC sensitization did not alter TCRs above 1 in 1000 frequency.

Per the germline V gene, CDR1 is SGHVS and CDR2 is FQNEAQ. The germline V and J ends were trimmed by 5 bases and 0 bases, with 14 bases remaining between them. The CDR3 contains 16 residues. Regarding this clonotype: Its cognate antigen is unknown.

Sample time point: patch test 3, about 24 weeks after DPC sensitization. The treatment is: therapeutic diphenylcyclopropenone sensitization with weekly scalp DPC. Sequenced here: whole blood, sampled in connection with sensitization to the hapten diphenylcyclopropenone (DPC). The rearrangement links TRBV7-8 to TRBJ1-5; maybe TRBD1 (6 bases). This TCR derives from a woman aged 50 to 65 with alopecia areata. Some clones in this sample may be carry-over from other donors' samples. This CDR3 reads CASSIEQGYSNQPQHF. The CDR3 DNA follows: TGTGCCAGCAGCATCGAACAGGGCTATAGCAATCAGCCCCAGCATTTT.